One and the same sample provided the 14 T cell receptor beta chains below, sequenced in a study of T cells in Graves' hyperthyroidism and ophthalmopathy. There were TCR beta CDR3 regions amplified from RNA transcripts. Initially, a first-round RT-PCR of the TCR CDR3 employed the HTBI primer set. From the multiplex PCR reads, TCRdb called clonotypes with MiXCR, one entry per CDR3 protein. The sample lists 250,000 to 300,000 distinct CDR3 sequences; more than 14% were seen once. The sequenced sample consisted of blood. The receptors derive from a woman in her thirties or forties with Graves' hyperthyroidism that later progressed to Graves' ophthalmopathy.

Notes on this clonotype: A much larger clone differs from this one at a single base, so this may be a read error. The chain carries TRBV28 and TRBJ1-5; maybe TRBD1 (6 bases). The CDR3 consists of 12 residues. The germline CDR1 and CDR2 sequences are MDHEN and SYDVKM. The CDR3, as DNA: TGTGCCAGCGGGGACACCCATCAGCCCGAGCATTTT. This sequence encodes CASGDTHQPEHF.

In this sample, this clonotype turned up many times. The CDR3 DNA reads TGTGCCAGCAGCTTAGACAGTAAGGGTTCCACAGATACGCAGTATTTT. Amino acids: CASSLDSKGSTDTQYF. J is TRBJ2-3 and V is TRBV7-9; D gene unclear. The CDR3 spans 16 residues. Trimming stripped 1 base from V and 2 bases from J, with 13 bases between. The germline V gene has CDR1 SEHNR and CDR2 FQNEAQ (reference sequence). Filled out from reference TRBV7-9 and TRBJ2-3, the complete variable domain reads DTGVSQNPRHKITKRGQNVTFRCDPISEHNRLYWYRQTLGQGPEFLTYFQNEAQLEKSRLLSDRFSAERPKGSFSTLEIQRTEQGDSAMYLCASSLDSKGSTDTQYFGPGTRLTVL.

This clonotype was recorded a few times. V gene TRBV19 combines with J gene TRBJ1-5, with a weak D call TRBD1 (5 bases). V dropped 0 bases and J dropped 8 bases, with 8 bases sitting between them. Looked up from germline, CDR1 is LNHDA and CDR2 is SQIVND (reference sequence). The CDR3 extends over 13 amino acids. The chain's CDR3 is CASSIEWGKPQHF. The CDR3 DNA sequence: TGTGCCAGTAGTATAGAATGGGGGAAGCCCCAGCATTTT.

This clonotype has a count of ten or more. This chain connects TRBV20-1 to TRBJ1-1; D gene uncertain. CDR3 size: 12 residues. Germline CDR1 DFQATT, CDR2 SNEGSKA (reference sequence). The V end lost 5 bases, the J end lost 1 base, and 8 bases lay between the germline ends. The CDR3 coding sequence is TGCAGTGCTTCCCCAGCGAACACTGAAGCTTTCTTT. This sequence encodes CSASPANTEAFF.

Concerning this clonotype: A much larger clone sits a single nucleotide away, making a read error possible. CDR3 amino acids: CASRSGQGGYTF. The CDR3 coding sequence is TGTGCCAGCAGGTCGGGACAAGGCGGCTACACCTTC. The chain has TRBV12-3 or TRBV12-4 and TRBJ1-2, with a possible D match to TRBD1 (6 bases). The CDR3 is 12 residues long. The V gene lost 6 bases and the J gene lost 8 bases, with 13 bases spanning the gap.

This clonotype was detected ten times or more. The V gene is TRBV20-1, the J gene TRBJ2-3; 8 bases line up with TRBD2. This CDR3 spans 19 amino acids. With V trimmed by 4 bases and J by 0 bases, 18 bases remained unmatched. The germline V gene encodes CDR1 DFQATT and CDR2 SNEGSKA (reference sequence). The CDR3 DNA sequence: TGCAGTGCTAAGAAACACCCTCTGGACTCTAGCGGGAGCACAGATACGCAGTATTTT. Translating gives CSAKKHPLDSSGSTDTQYF.

This clonotype was recorded many times. The V call is TRBV28, the J call TRBJ2-1; 11 nucleotides line up with TRBD2. Trimming cost V 2 bases and J 5 bases; bases outside gene matches: 11. Per the germline V gene, CDR1 is MDHEN and CDR2 is SYDVKM. There are 18 residues in the CDR3. The CDR3 sequence: CASSLEGYSGRVHNEQFF. In DNA form, the CDR3 reads TGTGCCAGCAGTTTAGAAGGGTATAGCGGGAGGGTGCACAATGAGCAGTTCTTC.

This clonotype occurred many times. The chain has TRBV28 and TRBJ1-5; D may be TRBD1 (6 bases). The CDR3 runs to 11 residues. The germline V gene encodes CDR1 MDHEN and CDR2 SYDVKM. The V end was cut by 5 bases, the J end by 13 bases, with 12 bases between. The CDR3 region has the DNA TGTGCCAGCAGTGTGGGCAGGGGACAGCATTTT. This sequence encodes CASSVGRGQHF. Drawing the rest from reference TRBV28 and TRBJ1-5, the complete variable domain is DVKVTQSSRYLVKRTGEKVFLECVQDMDHENMFWYRQDPGLGLRLIYFSYDVKMKEKGDIPEGYSVSREKKERFSLILESASTNQTSMYLCASSVGRGQHFGDGTRLSIL.

The genes are TRBV4-3 and TRBJ2-2; tentatively, D is TRBD1 or TRBD2 (5 bases each). Germline loops: CDR1 LGHNA, CDR2 YSLEER. The V and J ends lost 4 bases and 4 bases respectively, with 25 bases between them. This CDR3 has 19 residues. CDR3 protein: CASSRYMGPTGKSTGELFF. The CDR3 coding sequence is TGCGCCAGCAGCCGATACATGGGGCCTACCGGGAAAAGCACCGGGGAGCTGTTTTTT.

At least ten counts were recorded for this clonotype. The CDR3 loop is CASSLMLESTQYF. In DNA form, the CDR3 reads TGTGCCAGCAGTTTAATGCTAGAGTCGACCCAGTACTTC. The chain joins TRBV28 to TRBJ2-5; no definite D call. Trimming cost V 2 bases and J 7 bases, with 11 bases left between them. The V gene's germline CDR1 is MDHEN and CDR2 SYDVKM. The length of the CDR3 is 13 residues.

This clonotype was picked up a small number of times. No conserved phenylalanine or tryptophan is present at the end of the CDR3, so a read error is the likely explanation. V is TRBV4-1 and J is TRBJ2-5, with 7 bases fitting TRBD1. CDR3 length: 14 amino acids. The germline V gene encodes CDR1 MGHRA and CDR2 YSYEKL. V was clipped by 4 bases and J by 2 bases; unmatched bases: 4. CDR3 in DNA: TGCGCCAGCAGCCGGACAGGATTACAAGAGACCCAGTACTCC. It yields the protein CASSRTGLQETQYS.

For this clonotype: A much more abundant neighbour one base away suggests this may be a read error. The V call is TRBV9, the J call TRBJ2-3; TRBD1 agrees at 7 bases. Germline CDR1 SGDLS, CDR2 YYNGEE. Germline trimming cut 3 bases from V and 6 bases from J; bases unmatched to any gene: 7. The CDR3 runs to 14 residues. This CDR3 is CASSEGAEPDTQYF. In DNA, the CDR3 is TGTGCCAGCAGCGAGGGGGCCGAGCCGGATACGCAGTATTTT. Full variable domain (outside the CDR3, taken from reference TRBV9 and TRBJ2-3): DSGVTQTPKHLITATGQRVTLRCSPRSGDLSVYWYQQSLDQGLQFLIQYYNGEERAKGNILERFSAQQFPDLHSELNLSSLELGDSALYFCASSEGAEPDTQYFGPGTRLTVL.

At least ten counts were recorded for this clonotype. V usage is TRBV5-1 and J usage is TRBJ1-1; 8 nucleotides agree with TRBD1. CDR1 SGHRS and CDR2 YFSETQ come from the germline V gene. The ends lost 2 bases at V and 6 bases at J; junction bases unmatched: 9. This CDR3 comprises 15 residues. The CDR3 sequence is CASSFFPGTGAEAFF. In DNA, the CDR3 is TGCGCCAGCAGCTTTTTTCCCGGGACAGGAGCTGAAGCTTTCTTT. The variable domain in full, completed from reference TRBV5-1 and TRBJ1-1, reads KAGVTQTPRYLIKTRGQQVTLSCSPISGHRSVSWYQQTPGQGLQFLFEYFSETQRNKGNFPGRFSGRQFSNSRSEMNVSTLELGDSALYLCASSFFPGTGAEAFFGQGTRLTVV.

This clonotype was seen only a few times. This may come from a read error, since a much larger clone is one base off. The CDR3 does not end in the conserved phenylalanine or tryptophan, so this is likely a read error. The rearrangement links TRBV2 to TRBJ2-3; D tentatively reads TRBD1 or TRBD2 (6 bases each). V was shortened by 8 bases and J by 5 bases, with 11 bases between the two germline ends. The CDR3 covers 12 residues. The germline V gene has CDR1 SNHLY and CDR2 FYNNEI. This chain's CDR3 is CASGGRGDTQYS. The DNA of the CDR3 is TGTGCCAGCGGGGGGCGGGGAGATACGCAGTATTCT.